Listed here is a single TCR beta chain. Its antigen is not known. Every one of the donors was a healthy Caucasian. Each CDR3 protein gets one entry after TCRdb re-called the 5' RACE reads with MiXCR. The table lists roughly 700,000 distinct CDR3 sequences, under 9% of them singletons, with 0.98% in the top ten. The entry originates in a study of identical twins. The study's findings and limits: In zero-insertion analyses, partial confounding could arise from invariant MAIT and iNKT cells.

This CDR3 contains 16 residues. V shed 4 bases, J shed 6 bases, and the junction held 11 bases outside the gene matches. CDR1 and CDR2 (germline): SEHNR, FQNEAQ (reference sequence). This sample also belongs to another study, concerning yellow fever vaccine responses in identical twins.

This clonotype originated in a woman between 18 and 30 years old in good health. The chain combines TRBV7-9 with TRBJ2-1; TRBD2 matches at 8 bases. Specimen: PBMCs. The CDR3 bases are TGTGCCAGCAGCTCCTCCCGGGCGGGAGGATTCAATGAGCAGTTCTTC. It is translated as CASSSSRAGGFNEQFF.